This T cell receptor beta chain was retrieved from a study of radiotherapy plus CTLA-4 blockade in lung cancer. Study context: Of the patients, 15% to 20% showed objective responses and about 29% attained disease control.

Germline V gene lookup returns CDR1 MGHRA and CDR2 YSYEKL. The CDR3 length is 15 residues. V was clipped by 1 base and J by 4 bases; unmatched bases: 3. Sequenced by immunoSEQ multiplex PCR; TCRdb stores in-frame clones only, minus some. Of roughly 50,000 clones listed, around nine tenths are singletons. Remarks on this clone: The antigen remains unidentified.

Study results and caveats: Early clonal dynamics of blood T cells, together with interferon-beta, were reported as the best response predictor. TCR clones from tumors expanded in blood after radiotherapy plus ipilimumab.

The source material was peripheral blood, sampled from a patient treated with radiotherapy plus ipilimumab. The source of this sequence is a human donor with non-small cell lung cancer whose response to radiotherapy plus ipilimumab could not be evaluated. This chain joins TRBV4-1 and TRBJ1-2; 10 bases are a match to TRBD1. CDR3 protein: CASSQGQGAIYGYTF. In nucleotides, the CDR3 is TGCGCCAGCAGCCAAGGACAGGGGGCGATCTATGGCTACACCTTC.